This T cell receptor beta chain derives from a study of T-cell reconstitution after alpha-beta-depleted transplantation in children. The TCRbeta library incorporated unique molecular identifiers. TCRdb recomputed calls from the PCR reads with MiXCR, one row per CDR3 protein. Among 190,000 or so distinct CDR3 sequences, more than 12% were seen once, and the ten largest hold approximately 13%. This clonotype turned up a few times. The material was PBMCs from the stem cell graft donor, obtained from the stem cell graft. The receptor comes from a human donor who donated a stem cell graft to a child with acute lymphoblastic leukemia.

The CDR3 loop reads CASSLYRGIRFF. The CDR3, as DNA: TGCGCCAGCAGCTTATACAGGGGAATTCGGTTCTTC. The chain carries TRBV5-1 and TRBJ2-1; 7 nucleotides agree with TRBD1. V dropped 2 bases and J dropped 15; count of bases not matched to a gene: 8. The CDR3 has 12 residues. Looked up from germline, CDR1 is SGHRS and CDR2 is YFSETQ.